The source of this TCR beta chain is a study of cytomegalovirus exposure and HLA in healthy donors. The CDR3 extends over 13 amino acids. Researchers ran the PCR with 60 Vbeta and 13 Jbeta primers. Repertoires were generated with immunoSEQ multiplex PCR, while TCRdb's copy carries only in-frame clones and drops some. The sample includes approximately 130,000 clones, roughly 71% of them seen just once. The table lists this clone with a count of one. What it binds is unknown. Study findings and constraints: A later analysis, which compared TCR beta chains of equal frequency, found the HLA-associated ones more clonally expanded. A later analysis linked a missense variant in DCLRE1C to the trimming of TCR beta V and J genes.

The J gene is TRBJ1-5, the V gene TRBV21-1; whether TRBD1, the table's D call, matches the DNA was not checked. TRBV21-1 represents a pseudogene. The sample taken for sequencing was PBMCs. This clonotype originated in a woman aged 35 to 49 in good health and CMV-seronegative. The CDR3 loop is CANNRPCHQPQHF. CDR3 DNA: TGTGCCAACAACAGGCCTTGCCATCAGCCCCAGCATTTT.